Below are 10 T cell receptor beta chains sequenced from a single sample in a study of radiation and T cells in renal cell carcinoma. This sample's time point: baseline pretreatment blood. Treatment indicated: 15 Gy SBRT to primary tumor, nephrectomy 4 weeks later. Sequencing was performed with immunoSEQ multiplex PCR; in TCRdb, only in-frame clones are kept and a portion is missing. The table shows 85,000 to 100,000 clones, with 86% occurring only once. Source: blood, taken from a patient whose treatment included radiotherapy and nephrectomy. The receptors here all came from a man in his fifties or sixties with renal cell carcinoma.

This chain links TRBV6-6 with TRBJ1-5; D uncertain. Germline V gene data show CDR1 as MNHNY and CDR2 as SVGAGI (reference sequence). The ends were cut back, 6 bases at V and 5 bases at J, with 14 bases in the middle. This CDR3 region has 14 residues. The CDR3 is CASSGRKLDQPQHF. In nucleotides, the CDR3 is TGTGCCAGCAGCGGCCGTAAACTCGATCAGCCCCAGCATTTT.

The chain links TRBV19 to TRBJ2-1, with 14 nucleotides matching TRBD2. The CDR3 totals 18 residues. The junction had 2 bases not matched to a gene; V was cut back by 1 base and J by 0 bases. Germline V CDR1 and CDR2: LNHDA, SQIVND (reference sequence). The CDR3 is CASSIGLAGGSSYNEQFF. CDR3 DNA: TGTGCCAGTAGTATAGGACTAGCGGGGGGGAGCTCCTACAATGAGCAGTTCTTC.

The chain recombines TRBV14 with TRBJ2-7; 7 bases are a match to TRBD1. The ends lost 1 base at V and 0 bases at J; junction bases unmatched: 12. This CDR3 has 18 residues. The germline V gene has CDR1 SGHDN and CDR2 FVKESK. As DNA, the CDR3 is TGTGCCAGCAGCCAAGCCGAAGGGACAGCCCGGTCCTCCTACGAGCAGTACTTC. It translates to CASSQAEGTARSSYEQYF.

The gene calls are TRBV19 and TRBJ2-1, with D possibly TRBD2 on 5 matching bases. The CDR3 loop spans 16 amino acids. Looked up from germline, CDR1 is LNHDA and CDR2 is SQIVND (reference sequence). The CDR3 sequence: CATSNLGGPLWNEQFF. In DNA form, the CDR3 reads TGTGCGACCAGTAATTTGGGCGGGCCCCTGTGGAATGAGCAGTTCTTC.

J is TRBJ2-3 and V is TRBV10-2; D tentatively fits TRBD1 or TRBD2 (6 bases each). CDR3 length: 13 residues. CDR1 and CDR2 from the germline V gene are WSHSY and SAAADI. Deletions cut 2 bases from V and 9 bases from J, with 12 bases between. The CDR3: CASSEQDSGTQYF. In nucleotides, the CDR3 is TGCGCCAGCAGTGAGCAGGACAGCGGGACGCAGTATTTT.

The chain carries TRBV5-1 and TRBJ2-2; perhaps TRBD2 as D (6 bases). The V gene's germline CDR1 is SGHRS and CDR2 YFSETQ. The CDR3 is made up of 13 amino acids. Between the trimmed V and J ends, which lost 4 bases and 4 bases, there was a span of 8 bases. This CDR3 reads CASSLGGTGELFF. The CDR3 bases are TGCGCCAGCAGCCTCGGGGGCACCGGGGAGCTGTTTTTT.

The chain links TRBV5-1 to TRBJ2-3, with a possible D match to TRBD2 (6 bases). Per germline, CDR1 SGHRS and CDR2 YFSETQ. This CDR3 spans 14 amino acids. V was cut by 1 base and J by 4 bases, with 10 bases left in between. This CDR3 is CASSLSGDADTQYF. The CDR3 DNA sequence: TGCGCCAGCAGCTTGTCGGGGGACGCAGATACGCAGTATTTT.

This clone was observed a handful of times. The chain has TRBV7-2 and TRBJ1-5; 7 bases are a match to TRBD1. CDR1 SGHTA and CDR2 FQGNSA come from the germline V gene. The CDR3 contains 13 residues. Unmatched junction bases numbered 2, after V lost 5 bases and J lost 4 bases. DNA of the CDR3: TGTGCCAGCAGCCTGACAGGGAATCAGCCCCAGCATTTT. It codes for CASSLTGNQPQHF.

This chain connects TRBV6-1 to TRBJ2-7; 8 bases are a match to TRBD1. The CDR3 has 14 residues. CDR1 is MNHNS and CDR2 is SASEGT in the germline V gene. The trim removed 4 bases at V and 2 bases at J, leaving 4 bases unmatched. In DNA form, the CDR3 reads TGTGCCAGCAGTGCGGACAGGGTGGCCTACGAGCAGTACTTC. As protein: CASSADRVAYEQYF.

The rearrangement joins TRBV2 to TRBJ2-3; D is perhaps TRBD2 (6 bases). Looked up from germline, CDR1 is SNHLY and CDR2 is FYNNEI. The CDR3 covers 16 residues. V was trimmed by 8 bases and J by 3 bases, leaving 21 bases between them. The CDR3 coding sequence is TGTGCCAGCGACCCAATAGGAGGGATTGAGACAGATACGCAGTATTTT. This gives the protein CASDPIGGIETDTQYF.